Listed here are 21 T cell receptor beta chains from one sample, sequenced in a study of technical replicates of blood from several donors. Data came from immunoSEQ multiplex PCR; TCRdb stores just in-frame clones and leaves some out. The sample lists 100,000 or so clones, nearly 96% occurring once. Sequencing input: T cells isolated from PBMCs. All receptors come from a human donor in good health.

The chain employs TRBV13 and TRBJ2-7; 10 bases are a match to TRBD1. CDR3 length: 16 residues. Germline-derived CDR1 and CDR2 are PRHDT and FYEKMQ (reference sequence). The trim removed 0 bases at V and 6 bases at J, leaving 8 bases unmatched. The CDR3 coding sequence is TGTGCCAGCAGCTTAGGCGGGGGGACAGGGGACTTCGAGCAGTACTTC. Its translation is CASSLGGGTGDFEQYF.

CDR3 sequence: CASSMGEVGSRGRSPLHF. CDR3 in DNA: TGTGCCAGTAGTATGGGGGAGGTTGGCTCCCGGGGGAGGTCACCCCTCCACTTT. This chain uses TRBV19 with TRBJ1-6; D might be TRBD1 (5 bases). There are 18 residues in the CDR3. The V and J ends lost 3 bases and 10 bases respectively, with 25 bases between them. Germline-derived CDR1 and CDR2 are LNHDA and SQIVND (reference sequence).

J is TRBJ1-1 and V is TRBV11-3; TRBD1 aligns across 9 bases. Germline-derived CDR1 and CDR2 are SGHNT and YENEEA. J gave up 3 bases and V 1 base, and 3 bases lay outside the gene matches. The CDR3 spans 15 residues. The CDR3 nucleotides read TGTGCCAGCAGCTTAGGAGGACAGGGGTACACTGAAGCTTTCTTT. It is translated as CASSLGGQGYTEAFF.

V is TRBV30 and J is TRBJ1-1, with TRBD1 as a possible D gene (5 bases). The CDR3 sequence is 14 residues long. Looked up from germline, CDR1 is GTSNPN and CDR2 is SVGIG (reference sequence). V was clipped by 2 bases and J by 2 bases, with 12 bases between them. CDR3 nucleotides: TGTGCCTGGAGTAGAAGGACACCTAACACTGAAGCTTTCTTT. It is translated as CAWSRRTPNTEAFF.

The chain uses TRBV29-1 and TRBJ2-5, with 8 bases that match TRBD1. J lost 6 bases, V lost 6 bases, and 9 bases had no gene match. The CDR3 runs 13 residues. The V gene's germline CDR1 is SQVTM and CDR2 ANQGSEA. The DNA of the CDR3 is TGCAGCGTCCCCCCAGGGGGCGCGCAGACCCAGTACTTC. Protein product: CSVPPGGAQTQYF.

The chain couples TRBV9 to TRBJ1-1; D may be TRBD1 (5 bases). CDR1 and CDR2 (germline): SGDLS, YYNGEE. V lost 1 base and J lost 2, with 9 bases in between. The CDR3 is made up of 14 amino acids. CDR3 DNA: TGTGCCAGCAGCGTAAGCGGGGGAAACACTGAAGCTTTCTTT. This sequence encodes CASSVSGGNTEAFF.

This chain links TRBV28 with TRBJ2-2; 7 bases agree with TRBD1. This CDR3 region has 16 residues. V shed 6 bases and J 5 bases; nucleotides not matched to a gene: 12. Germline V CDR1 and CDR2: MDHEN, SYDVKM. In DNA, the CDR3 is TGTGCCAGCAGAAAACGACAGGGCGGGCGAACCGGGGAGCTGTTTTTT. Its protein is CASRKRQGGRTGELFF.

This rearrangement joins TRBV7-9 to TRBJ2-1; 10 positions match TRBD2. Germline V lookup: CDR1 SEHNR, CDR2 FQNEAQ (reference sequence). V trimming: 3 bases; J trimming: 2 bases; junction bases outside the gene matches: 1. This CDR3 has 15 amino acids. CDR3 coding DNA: TGTGCCAGCAGCTTCCTAGCGGGAGCCTACAATGAGCAGTTCTTC. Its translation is CASSFLAGAYNEQFF.

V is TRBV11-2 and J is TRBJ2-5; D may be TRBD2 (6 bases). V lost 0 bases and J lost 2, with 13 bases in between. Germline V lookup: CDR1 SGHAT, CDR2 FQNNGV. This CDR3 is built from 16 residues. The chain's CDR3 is CASSLEAGGGQETQYF. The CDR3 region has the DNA TGTGCCAGCAGCTTAGAGGCCGGGGGTGGTCAAGAGACCCAGTACTTC.

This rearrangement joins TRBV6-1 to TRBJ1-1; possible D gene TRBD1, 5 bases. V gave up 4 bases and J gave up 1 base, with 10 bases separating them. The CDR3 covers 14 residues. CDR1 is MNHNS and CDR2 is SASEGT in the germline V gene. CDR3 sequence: CASSVLQGNTEAFF. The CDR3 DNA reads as TGTGCCAGCAGTGTCCTTCAGGGGAACACTGAAGCTTTCTTT.

The DNA of the CDR3 is TGTGCCAGCAGCTTAGCCCGCGGGGGGACACCGAACACTGAAGCTTTCTTT. Its translation: CASSLARGGTPNTEAFF. The chain couples TRBV11-2 to TRBJ1-1; possibly TRBD1 for D (6 bases). CDR3 length: 17 amino acids. Looked up from germline, CDR1 is SGHAT and CDR2 is FQNNGV. The V end lost 1 base, the J end lost 1 base, and 16 bases lay between the germline ends.

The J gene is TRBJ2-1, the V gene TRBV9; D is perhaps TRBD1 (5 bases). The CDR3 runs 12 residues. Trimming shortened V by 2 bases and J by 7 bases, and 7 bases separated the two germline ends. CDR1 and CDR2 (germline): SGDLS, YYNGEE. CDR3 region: CASSVHRNEQFF. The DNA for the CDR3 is TGTGCCAGCAGCGTTCACAGGAATGAGCAGTTCTTC.

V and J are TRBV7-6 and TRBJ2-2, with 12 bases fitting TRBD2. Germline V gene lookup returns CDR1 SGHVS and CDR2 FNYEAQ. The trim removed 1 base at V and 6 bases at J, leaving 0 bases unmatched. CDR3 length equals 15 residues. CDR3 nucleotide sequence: TGTGCCAGCAGCTTAGGACTAGCGGGAGCCGGGGAGCTGTTTTTT. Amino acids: CASSLGLAGAGELFF.

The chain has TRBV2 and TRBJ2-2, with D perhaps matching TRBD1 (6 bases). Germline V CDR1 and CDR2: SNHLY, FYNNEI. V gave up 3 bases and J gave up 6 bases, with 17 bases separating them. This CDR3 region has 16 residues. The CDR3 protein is CASSDLEDSPSGELFF. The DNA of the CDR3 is TGTGCCAGCAGTGATTTAGAGGACAGCCCTTCCGGGGAGCTGTTTTTT.

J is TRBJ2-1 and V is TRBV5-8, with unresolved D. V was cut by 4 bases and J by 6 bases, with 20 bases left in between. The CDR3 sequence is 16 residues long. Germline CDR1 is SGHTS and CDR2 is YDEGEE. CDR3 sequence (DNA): TGTGCCAGCAGCCTTTACTACCAAGAAAGGTTCAATGAGCAGTTCTTC. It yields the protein CASSLYYQERFNEQFF.

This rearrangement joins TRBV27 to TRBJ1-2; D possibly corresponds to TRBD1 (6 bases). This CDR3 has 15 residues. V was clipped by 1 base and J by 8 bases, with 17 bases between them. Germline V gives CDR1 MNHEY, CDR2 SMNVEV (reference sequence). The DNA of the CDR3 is TGTGCCAGCAGTTTATTTTCAGGGAGCACAGGGGGCTACACCTTC. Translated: CASSLFSGSTGGYTF.

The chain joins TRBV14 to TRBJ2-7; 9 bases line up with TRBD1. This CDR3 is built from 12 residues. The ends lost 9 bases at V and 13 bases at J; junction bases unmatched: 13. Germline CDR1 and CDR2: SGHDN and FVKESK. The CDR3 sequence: CASADRGVRSYF. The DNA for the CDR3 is TGTGCCAGTGCGGACAGGGGAGTCCGGAGCTACTTC.

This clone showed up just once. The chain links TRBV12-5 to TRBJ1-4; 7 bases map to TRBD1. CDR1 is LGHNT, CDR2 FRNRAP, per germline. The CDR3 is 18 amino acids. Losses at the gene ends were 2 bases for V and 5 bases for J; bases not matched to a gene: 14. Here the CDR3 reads CASGLLTTGTEVNEKLFF. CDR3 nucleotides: TGTGCTAGTGGTTTGCTCACCACCGGGACAGAGGTAAATGAAAAACTGTTTTTT.

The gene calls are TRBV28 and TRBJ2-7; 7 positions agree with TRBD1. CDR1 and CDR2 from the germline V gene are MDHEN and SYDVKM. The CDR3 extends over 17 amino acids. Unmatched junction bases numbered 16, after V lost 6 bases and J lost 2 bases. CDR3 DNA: TGTGCCAGCAGACCGACAGGGAAGAGAAATAGGACCTACGAGCAGTACTTC. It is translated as CASRPTGKRNRTYEQYF.

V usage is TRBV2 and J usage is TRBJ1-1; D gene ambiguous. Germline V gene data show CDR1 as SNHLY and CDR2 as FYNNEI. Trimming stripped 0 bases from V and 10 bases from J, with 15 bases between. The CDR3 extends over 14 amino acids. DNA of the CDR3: TGTGCCAGCAGTGAAGCGTTTAACGACAATGGAGCTTTCTTT. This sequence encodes CASSEAFNDNGAFF.

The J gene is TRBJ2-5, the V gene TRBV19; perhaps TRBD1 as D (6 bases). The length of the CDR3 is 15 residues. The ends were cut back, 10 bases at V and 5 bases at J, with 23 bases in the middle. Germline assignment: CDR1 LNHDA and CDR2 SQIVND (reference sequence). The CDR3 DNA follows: TGTGCCACCAGCCGGGGACAACAGGGCCAGGAGACCCAGTACTTC. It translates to CATSRGQQGQETQYF.